The entry that follows covers one T cell receptor beta chain sequence. Using its own MiXCR run on the RT-PCR reads, TCRdb lists one record per CDR3 protein. The sample has about 680,000 distinct CDR3 sequences; approximately 15% are singletons. Germline CDR1 reads ENHRY; CDR2 reads SYGVKD. The length of the CDR3 is 12 residues. The V end was cut by 11 bases, the J end by 2 bases, with 12 bases between. The chain employs TRBV10-3 and TRBJ2-5; tentative D call: TRBD2 (7 bases). The TCR sequence derives from a female donor in good health, serving as a healthy control. Sequenced: memory CD4+ T cells from blood. CDR3 region: CASGGRQETQYF. The DNA of the CDR3 is TGTGCCTCGGGGGGCAGACAAGAGACCCAGTACTTC.